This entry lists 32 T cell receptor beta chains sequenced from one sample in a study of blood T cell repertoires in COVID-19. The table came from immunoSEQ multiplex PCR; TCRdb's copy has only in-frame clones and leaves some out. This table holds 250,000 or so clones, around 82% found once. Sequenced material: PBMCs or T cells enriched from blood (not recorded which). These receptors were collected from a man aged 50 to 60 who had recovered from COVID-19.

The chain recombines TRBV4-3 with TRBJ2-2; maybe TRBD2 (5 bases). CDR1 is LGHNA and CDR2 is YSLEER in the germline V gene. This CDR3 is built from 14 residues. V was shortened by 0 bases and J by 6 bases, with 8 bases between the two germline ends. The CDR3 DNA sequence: TGCGCCAGCAGCCAAGATCCGCGGGCCGGGGAGCTGTTTTTT. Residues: CASSQDPRAGELFF.

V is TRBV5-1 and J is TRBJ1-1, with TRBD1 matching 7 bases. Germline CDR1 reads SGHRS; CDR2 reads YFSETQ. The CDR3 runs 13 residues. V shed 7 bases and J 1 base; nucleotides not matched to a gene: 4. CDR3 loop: CASEGQPNTEAFF. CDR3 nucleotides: TGCGCCAGCGAGGGACAGCCGAACACTGAAGCTTTCTTT.

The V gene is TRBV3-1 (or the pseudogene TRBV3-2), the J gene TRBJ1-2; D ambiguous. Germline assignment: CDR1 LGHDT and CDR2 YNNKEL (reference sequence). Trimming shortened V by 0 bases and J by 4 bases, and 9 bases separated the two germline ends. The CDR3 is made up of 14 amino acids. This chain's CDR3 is CASSQDQARYGYTF. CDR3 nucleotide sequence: TGTGCCAGCAGCCAAGATCAGGCGCGCTATGGCTACACCTTC.

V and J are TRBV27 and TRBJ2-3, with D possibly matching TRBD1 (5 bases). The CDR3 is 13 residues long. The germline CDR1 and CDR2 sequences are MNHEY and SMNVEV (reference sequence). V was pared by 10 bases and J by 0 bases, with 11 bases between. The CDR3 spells CATTGVSTDTQYF. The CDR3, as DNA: TGTGCCACCACAGGAGTTAGCACAGATACGCAGTATTTT.

CDR3 sequence (DNA): TGCGCCAGCAGCGGGACAGGGAGGGACGGCTACACCTTC. This translates into CASSGTGRDGYTF. The chain carries TRBV5-1 and TRBJ1-2, with 9 bases aligning to TRBD1. With V trimmed by 4 bases and J by 8 bases, 6 bases remained unmatched. CDR3 length: 13 residues. The germline V gene encodes CDR1 SGHRS and CDR2 YFSETQ.

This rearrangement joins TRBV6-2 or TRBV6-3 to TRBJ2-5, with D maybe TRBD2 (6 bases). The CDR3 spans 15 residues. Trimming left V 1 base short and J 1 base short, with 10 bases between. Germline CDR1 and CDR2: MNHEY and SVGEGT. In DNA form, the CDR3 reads TGTGCCAGCAGTTACTTAGGCGGGATCCAAGAGACCCAGTACTTC. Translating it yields CASSYLGGIQETQYF.

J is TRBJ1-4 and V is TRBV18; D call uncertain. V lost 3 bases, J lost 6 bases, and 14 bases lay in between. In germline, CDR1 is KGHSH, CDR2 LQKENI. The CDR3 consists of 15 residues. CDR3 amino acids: CASSPGGNPDEKLFF. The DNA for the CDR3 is TGTGCCAGCTCACCTGGAGGCAATCCGGATGAAAAACTGTTTTTT.

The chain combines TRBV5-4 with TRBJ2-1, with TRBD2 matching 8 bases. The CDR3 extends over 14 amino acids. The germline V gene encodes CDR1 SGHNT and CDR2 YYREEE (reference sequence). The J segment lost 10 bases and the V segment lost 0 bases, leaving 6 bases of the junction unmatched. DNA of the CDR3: TGTGCCAGCAGCTTGGTCGGGAGGGTAAACGAGCAGTTCTTC. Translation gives CASSLVGRVNEQFF.

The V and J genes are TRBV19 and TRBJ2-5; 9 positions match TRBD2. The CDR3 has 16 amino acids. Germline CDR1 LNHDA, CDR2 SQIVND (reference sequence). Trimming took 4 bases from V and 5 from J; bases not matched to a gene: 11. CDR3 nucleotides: TGTGCCAGTAGTACCAGAGTAGCGGGAGTATCGGAGACCCAGTACTTC. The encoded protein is CASSTRVAGVSETQYF.

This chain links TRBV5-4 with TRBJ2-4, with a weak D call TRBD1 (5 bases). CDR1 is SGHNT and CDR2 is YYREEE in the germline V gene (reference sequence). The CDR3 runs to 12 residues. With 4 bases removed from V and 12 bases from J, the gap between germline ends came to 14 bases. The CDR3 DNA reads TGTGCCAGCAGCACTGACAGTATAGATCAGTACTTC. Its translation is CASSTDSIDQYF.

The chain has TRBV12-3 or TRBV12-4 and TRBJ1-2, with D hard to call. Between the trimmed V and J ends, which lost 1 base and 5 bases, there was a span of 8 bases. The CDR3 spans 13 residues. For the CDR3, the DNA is TGTGCCAGCAGTTTAGGGAGTATATATGGCTACACCTTC. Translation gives CASSLGSIYGYTF.

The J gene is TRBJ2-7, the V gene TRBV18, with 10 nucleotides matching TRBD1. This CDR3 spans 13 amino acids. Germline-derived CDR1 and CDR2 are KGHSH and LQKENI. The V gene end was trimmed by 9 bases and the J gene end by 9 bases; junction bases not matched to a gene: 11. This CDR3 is CASRPGQGTRQYF. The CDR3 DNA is TGTGCCAGTCGACCGGGACAGGGGACTCGGCAGTACTTC.

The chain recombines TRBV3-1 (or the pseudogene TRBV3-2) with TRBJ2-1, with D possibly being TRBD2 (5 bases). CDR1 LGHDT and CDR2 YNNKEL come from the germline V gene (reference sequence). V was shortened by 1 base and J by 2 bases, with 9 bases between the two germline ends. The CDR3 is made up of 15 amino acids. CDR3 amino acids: CASSQVWEPYNEQFF. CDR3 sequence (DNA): TGTGCCAGCAGCCAAGTGTGGGAGCCCTACAATGAGCAGTTCTTC.

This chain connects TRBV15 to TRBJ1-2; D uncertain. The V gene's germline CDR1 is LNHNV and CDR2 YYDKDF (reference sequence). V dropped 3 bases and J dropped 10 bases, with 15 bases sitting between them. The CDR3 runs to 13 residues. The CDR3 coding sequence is TGTGCCACCAGCAGGAAGGACCGGGAAGACTACACCTTC. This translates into CATSRKDREDYTF.

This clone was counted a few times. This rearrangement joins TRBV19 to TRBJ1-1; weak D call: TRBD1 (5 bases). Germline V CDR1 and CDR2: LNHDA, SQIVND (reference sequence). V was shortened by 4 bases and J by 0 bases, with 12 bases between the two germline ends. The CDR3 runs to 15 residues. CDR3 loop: CASSTFGGMNTEAFF. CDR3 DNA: TGTGCCAGTAGTACCTTCGGGGGAATGAACACTGAAGCTTTCTTT. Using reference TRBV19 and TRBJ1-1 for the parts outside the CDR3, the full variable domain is DGGITQSPKYLFRKEGQNVTLSCEQNLNHDAMYWYRQDPGQGLRLIYYSQIVNDFQKGDIAEGYSVSREKKESFPLTVTSAQKNPTAFYLCASSTFGGMNTEAFFGQGTRLTVV.

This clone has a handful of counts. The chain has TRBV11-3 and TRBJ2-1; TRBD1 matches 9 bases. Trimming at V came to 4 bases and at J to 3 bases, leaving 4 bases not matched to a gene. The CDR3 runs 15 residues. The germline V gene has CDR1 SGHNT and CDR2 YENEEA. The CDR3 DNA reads TGTGCCAGCAGCTATCGGACAGGGGACTACAATGAGCAGTTCTTC. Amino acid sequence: CASSYRTGDYNEQFF.

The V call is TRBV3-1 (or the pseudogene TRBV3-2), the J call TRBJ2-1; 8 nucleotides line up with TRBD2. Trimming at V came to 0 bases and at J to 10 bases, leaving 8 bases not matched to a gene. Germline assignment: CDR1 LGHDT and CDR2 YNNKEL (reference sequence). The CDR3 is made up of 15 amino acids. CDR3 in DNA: TGTGCCAGCAGCCAAGATGGTTTGACTAGCGTAGAGCAGTTCTTC. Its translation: CASSQDGLTSVEQFF.

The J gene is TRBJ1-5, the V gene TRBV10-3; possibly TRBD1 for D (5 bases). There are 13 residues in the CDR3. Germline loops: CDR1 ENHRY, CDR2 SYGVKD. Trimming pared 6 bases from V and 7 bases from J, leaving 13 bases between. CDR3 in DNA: TGTGCCATCAGGTCTGGGGCCGGGCAGCCCCAGCATTTT. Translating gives CAIRSGAGQPQHF.

The CDR3 nucleotides are TGTGCCGGCAAAGGAGGGACCCACACAGATACGCAGTATTTT. Protein sequence: CAGKGGTHTDTQYF. The chain has TRBV2 and TRBJ2-3; maybe TRBD2 (6 bases). The CDR3 loop spans 14 amino acids. Trimming took off 11 bases at V and 2 bases at J, with 17 bases between the two ends. Germline CDR1 SNHLY, CDR2 FYNNEI.

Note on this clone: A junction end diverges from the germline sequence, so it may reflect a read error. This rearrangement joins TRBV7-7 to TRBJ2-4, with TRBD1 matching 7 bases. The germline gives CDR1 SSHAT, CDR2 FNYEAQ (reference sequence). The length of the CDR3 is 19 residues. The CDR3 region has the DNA TGTGCTAGCAGCTCTTATGGAGAAAAGGGGGCTTCCCAGATAGGCATTCAGTACTTC. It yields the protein CASSSYGEKGASQIGIQYF. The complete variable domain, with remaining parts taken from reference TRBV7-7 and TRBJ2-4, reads GAGVSQSPRYKVTKRGQDVTLRCDPISSHATLYWYQQALGQGPEFLTYFNYEAQPDKSGLPSDRFSAERPEGSISTLTIQRTEQRDSAMYRCASSSYGEKGASQIGIQYFGAGTRLSVL.

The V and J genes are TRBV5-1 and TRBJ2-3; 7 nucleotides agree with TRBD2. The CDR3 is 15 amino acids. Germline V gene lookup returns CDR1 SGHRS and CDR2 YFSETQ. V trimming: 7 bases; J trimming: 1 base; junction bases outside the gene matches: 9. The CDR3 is CASRRSGDRTDTQYF. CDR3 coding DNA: TGCGCCAGCCGGCGGAGCGGGGACCGCACAGATACGCAGTATTTT.

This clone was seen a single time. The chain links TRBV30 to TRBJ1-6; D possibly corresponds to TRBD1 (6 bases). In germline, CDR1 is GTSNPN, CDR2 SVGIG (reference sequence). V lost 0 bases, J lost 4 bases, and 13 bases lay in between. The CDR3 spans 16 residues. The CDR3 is CAWSVFSGQYNSPLHF. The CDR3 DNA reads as TGTGCCTGGAGTGTTTTCTCGGGACAATATAATTCACCCCTCCACTTT.

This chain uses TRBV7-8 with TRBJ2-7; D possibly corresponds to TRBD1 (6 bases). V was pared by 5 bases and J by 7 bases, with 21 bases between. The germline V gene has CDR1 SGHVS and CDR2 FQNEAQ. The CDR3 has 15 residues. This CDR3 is CASSPRTVGSGEQYF. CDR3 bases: TGTGCCAGCAGCCCCAGGACAGTTGGGAGTGGGGAGCAGTACTTC.

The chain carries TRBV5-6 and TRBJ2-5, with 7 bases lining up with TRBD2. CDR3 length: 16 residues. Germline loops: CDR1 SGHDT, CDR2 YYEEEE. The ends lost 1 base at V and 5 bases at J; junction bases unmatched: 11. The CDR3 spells CASSLWAGVRWETQYF. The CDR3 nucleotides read TGTGCCAGCAGCTTGTGGGCGGGGGTAAGGTGGGAGACCCAGTACTTC.

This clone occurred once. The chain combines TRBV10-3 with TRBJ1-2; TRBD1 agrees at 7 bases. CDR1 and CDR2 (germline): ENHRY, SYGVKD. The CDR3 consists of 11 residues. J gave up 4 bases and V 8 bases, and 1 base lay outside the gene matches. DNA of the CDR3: TGTGCCATCCGGGACAGCTATGGCTACACCTTC. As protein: CAIRDSYGYTF.

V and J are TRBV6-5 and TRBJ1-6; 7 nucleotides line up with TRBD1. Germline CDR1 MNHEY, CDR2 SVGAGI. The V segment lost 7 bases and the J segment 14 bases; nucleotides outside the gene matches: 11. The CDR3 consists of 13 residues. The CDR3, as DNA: TGTGCCAGCAACTGGGACAGCTTGGGGGCCCTCCACTTT. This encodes CASNWDSLGALHF.

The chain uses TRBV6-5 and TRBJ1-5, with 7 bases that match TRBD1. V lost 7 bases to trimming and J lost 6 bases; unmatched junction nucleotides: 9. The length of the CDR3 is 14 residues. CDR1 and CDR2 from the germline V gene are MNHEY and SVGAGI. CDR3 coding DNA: TGTGCCAGCACTTGGACAGGCCAAGGTCAGCCCCAGCATTTT. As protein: CASTWTGQGQPQHF.

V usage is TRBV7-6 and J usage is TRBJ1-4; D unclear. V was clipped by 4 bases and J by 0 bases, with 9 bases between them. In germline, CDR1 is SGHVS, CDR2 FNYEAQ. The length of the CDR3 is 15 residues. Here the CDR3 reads CASSSLGATNEKLFF. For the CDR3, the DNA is TGTGCCAGCAGCTCCTTGGGAGCAACTAATGAAAAACTGTTTTTT.

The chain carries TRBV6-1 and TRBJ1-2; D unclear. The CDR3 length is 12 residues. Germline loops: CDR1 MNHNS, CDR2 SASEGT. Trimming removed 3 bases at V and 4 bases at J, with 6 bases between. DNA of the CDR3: TGTGCCAGCAGTGAGACTGGCTATGGCTACACCTTC. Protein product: CASSETGYGYTF.

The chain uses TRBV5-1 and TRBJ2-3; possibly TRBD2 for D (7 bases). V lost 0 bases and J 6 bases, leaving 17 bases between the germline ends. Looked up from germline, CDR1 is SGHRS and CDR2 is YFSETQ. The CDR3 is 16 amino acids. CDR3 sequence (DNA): TGCGCCAGCAGCTTGGCCTCCGGGGGGCCAGGGGATACGCAGTATTTT. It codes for CASSLASGGPGDTQYF.

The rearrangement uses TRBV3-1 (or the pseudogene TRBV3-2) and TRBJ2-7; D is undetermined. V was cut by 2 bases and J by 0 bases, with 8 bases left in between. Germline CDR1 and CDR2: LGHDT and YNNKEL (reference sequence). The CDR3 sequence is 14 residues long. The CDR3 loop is CASSQIRSSYEQYF. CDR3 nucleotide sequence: TGTGCCAGCAGCCAAATTAGGAGCTCCTACGAGCAGTACTTC.

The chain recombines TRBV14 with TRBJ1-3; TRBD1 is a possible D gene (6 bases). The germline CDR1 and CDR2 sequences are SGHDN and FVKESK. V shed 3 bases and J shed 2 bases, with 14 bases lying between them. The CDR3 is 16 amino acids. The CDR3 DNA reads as TGTGCCAGCAGCCAGACAGGTTTCTACGCTGGAAACACCATATATTTT. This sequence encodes CASSQTGFYAGNTIYF.